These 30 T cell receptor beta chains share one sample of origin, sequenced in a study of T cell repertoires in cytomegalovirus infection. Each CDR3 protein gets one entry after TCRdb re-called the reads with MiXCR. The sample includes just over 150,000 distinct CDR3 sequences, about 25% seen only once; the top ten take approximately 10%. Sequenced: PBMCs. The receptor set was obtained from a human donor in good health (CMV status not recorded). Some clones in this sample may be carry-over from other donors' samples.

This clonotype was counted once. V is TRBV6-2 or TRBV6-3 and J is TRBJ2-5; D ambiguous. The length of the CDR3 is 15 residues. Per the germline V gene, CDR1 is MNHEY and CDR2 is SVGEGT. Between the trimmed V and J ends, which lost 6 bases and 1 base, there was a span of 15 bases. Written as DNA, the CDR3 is TGTGCCAGCAGGATGCGCGGTAATACCCAAGAGACCCAGTACTTC. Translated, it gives CASRMRGNTQETQYF.

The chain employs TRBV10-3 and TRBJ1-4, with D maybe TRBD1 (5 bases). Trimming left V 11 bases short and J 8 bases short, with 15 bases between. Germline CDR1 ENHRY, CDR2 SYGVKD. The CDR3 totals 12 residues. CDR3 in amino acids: CASSQGGEKLFF. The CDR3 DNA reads TGTGCCTCCAGCCAGGGTGGGGAAAAACTGTTTTTT.

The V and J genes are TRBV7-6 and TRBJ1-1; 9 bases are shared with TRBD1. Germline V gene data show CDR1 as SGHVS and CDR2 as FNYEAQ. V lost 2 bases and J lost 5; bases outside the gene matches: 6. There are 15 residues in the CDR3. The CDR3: CASSLQQGARTEAFF. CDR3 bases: TGTGCCAGCAGCTTACAACAGGGGGCGAGGACTGAAGCTTTCTTT.

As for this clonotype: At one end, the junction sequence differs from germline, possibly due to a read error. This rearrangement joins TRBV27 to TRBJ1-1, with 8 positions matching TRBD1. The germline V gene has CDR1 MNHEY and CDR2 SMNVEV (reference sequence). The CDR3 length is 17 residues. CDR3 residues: CASSPSVQGGLNTEAFF. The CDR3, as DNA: TGTGCTAGCAGCCCGTCGGTACAGGGGGGCCTGAACACTGAAGCTTTCTTT.

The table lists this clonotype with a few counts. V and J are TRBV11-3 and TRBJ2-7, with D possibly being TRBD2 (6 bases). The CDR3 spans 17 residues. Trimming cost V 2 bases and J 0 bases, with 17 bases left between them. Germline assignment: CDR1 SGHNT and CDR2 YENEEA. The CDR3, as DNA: TGTGCCAGCAGCTTATATCGATTGGGACTCCTCTCCTACGAGCAGTACTTC. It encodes CASSLYRLGLLSYEQYF.

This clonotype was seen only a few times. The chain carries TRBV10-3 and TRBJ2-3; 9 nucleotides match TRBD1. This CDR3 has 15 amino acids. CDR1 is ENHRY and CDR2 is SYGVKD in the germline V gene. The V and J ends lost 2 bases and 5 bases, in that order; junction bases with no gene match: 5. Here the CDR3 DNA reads TGTGCCATCAGTGAGGGGACAGGGCTGATAGATACGCAGTATTTT. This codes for CAISEGTGLIDTQYF.

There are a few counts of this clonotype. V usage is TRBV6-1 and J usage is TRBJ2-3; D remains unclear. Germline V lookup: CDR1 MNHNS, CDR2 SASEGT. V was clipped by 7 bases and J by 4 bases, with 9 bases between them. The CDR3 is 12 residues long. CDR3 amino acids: CASKDIADTQYF. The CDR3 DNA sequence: TGTGCCAGCAAGGATATCGCAGATACGCAGTATTTT.

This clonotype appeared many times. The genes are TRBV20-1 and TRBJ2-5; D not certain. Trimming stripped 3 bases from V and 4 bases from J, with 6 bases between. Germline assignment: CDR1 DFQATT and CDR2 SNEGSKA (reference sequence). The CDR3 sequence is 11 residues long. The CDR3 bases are TGCAGTGCTAGTCGCGCAGAGACCCAGTACTTC. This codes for CSASRAETQYF.

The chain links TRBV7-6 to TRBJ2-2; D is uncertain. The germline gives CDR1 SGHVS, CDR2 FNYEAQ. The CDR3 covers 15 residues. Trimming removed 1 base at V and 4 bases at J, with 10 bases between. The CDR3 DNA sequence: TGTGCCAGCAGCTTAGGAGGTCAGAGCACCGGGGAGCTGTTTTTT. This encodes CASSLGGQSTGELFF.

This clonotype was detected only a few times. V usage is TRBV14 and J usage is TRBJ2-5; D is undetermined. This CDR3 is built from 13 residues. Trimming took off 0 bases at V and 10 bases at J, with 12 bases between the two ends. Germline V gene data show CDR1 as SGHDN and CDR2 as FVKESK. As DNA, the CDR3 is TGTGCCAGCAGCCAAGATATCACGTTGAGCCAGTACTTC. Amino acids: CASSQDITLSQYF.

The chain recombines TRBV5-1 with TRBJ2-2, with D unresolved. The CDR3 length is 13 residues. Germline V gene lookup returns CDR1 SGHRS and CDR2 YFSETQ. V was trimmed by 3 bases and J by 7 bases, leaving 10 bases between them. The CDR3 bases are TGCGCCAGCAGCTCCAGTTCGTTCGGGGAGCTGTTTTTT. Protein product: CASSSSSFGELFF.

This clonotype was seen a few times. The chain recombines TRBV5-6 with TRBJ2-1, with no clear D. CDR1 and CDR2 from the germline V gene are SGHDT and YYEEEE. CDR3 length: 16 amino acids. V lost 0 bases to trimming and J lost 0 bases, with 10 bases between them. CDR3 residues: CASSLARRLSYNEQFF. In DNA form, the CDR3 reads TGTGCCAGCAGCTTGGCGAGACGCCTCTCCTACAATGAGCAGTTCTTC.

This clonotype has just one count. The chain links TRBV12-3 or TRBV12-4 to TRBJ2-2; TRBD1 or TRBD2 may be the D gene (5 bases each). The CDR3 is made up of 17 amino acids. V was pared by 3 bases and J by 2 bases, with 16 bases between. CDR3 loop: CASSFAVGRSNTGELFF. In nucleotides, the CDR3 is TGTGCCAGCAGTTTCGCCGTGGGACGGTCTAACACCGGGGAGCTGTTTTTT.

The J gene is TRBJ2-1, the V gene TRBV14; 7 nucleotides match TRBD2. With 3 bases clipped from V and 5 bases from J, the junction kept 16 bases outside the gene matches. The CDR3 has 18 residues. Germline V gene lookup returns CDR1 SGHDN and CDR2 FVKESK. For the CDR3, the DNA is TGTGCCAGCAGCCAGCTGCCGACCGGGACTATAATTAACAATGAGCAGTTCTTC. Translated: CASSQLPTGTIINNEQFF.

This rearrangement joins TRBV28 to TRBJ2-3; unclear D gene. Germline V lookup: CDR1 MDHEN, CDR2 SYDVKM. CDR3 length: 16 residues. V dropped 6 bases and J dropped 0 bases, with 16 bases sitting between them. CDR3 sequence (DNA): TGTGCCAGCAGAGCCCCCCCCGCACCTAGCACAGATACGCAGTATTTT. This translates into CASRAPPAPSTDTQYF. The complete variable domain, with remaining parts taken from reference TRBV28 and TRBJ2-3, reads DVKVTQSSRYLVKRTGEKVFLECVQDMDHENMFWYRQDPGLGLRLIYFSYDVKMKEKGDIPEGYSVSREKKERFSLILESASTNQTSMYLCASRAPPAPSTDTQYFGPGTRLTVL.

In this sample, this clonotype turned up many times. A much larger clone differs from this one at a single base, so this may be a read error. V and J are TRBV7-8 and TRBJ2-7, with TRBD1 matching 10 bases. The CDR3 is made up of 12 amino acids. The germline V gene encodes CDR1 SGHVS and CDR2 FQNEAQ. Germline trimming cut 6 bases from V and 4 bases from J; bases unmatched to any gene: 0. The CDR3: CASRGQGYEQYF. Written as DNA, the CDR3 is TGTGCCAGCAGGGGACAGGGGTACGAGCAGTACTTC.

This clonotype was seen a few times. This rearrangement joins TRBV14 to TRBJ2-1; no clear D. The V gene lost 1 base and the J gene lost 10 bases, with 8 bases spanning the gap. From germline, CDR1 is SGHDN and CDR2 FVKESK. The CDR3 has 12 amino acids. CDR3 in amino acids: CASSQGHIEQFF. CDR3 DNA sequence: TGTGCCAGCAGCCAAGGCCATATAGAGCAGTTCTTC.

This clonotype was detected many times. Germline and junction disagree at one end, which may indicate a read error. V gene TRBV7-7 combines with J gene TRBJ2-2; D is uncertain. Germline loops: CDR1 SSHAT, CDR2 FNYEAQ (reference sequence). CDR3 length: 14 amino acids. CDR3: CASSLGWESGELFF. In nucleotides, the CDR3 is TGTGCTAGCAGCTTAGGATGGGAATCCGGGGAGCTGTTTTTT.

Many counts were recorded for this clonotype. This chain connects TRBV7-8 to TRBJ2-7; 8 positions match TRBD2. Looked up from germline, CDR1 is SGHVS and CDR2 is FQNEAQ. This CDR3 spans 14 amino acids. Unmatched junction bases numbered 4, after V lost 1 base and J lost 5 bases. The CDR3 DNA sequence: TGTGCCAGCAGCTTAGACGGGGGGGCGGACGAGCAGTACTTC. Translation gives CASSLDGGADEQYF.

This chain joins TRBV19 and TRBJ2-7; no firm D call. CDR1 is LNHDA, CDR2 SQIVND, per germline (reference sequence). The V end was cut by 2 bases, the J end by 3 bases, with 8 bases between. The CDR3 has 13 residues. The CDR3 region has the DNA TGTGCCAGTAGTATATCACAGATCTACGAGCAGTACTTC. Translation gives CASSISQIYEQYF.

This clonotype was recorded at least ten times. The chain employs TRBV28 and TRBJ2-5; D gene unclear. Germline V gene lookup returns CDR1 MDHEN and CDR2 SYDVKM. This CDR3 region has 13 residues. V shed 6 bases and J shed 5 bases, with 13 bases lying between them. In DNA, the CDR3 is TGTGCCAGCAGACGCATGGTTGCGGAGACCCAGTACTTC. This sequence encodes CASRRMVAETQYF. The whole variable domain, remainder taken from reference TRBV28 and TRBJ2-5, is DVKVTQSSRYLVKRTGEKVFLECVQDMDHENMFWYRQDPGLGLRLIYFSYDVKMKEKGDIPEGYSVSREKKERFSLILESASTNQTSMYLCASRRMVAETQYFGPGTRLLVL.

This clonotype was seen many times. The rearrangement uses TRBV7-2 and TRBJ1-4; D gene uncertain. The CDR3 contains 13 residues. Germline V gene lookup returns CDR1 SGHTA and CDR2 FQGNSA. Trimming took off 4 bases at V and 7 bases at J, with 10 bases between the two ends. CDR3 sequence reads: CASSWSVGEKLFF. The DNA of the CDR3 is TGTGCCAGCAGCTGGTCCGTGGGTGAAAAACTGTTTTTT.

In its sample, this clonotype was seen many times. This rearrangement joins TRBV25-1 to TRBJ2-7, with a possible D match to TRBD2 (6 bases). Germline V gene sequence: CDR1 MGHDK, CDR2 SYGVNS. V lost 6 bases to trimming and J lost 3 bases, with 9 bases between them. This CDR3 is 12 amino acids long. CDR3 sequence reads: CASRGEVYEQYF. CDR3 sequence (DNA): TGTGCCAGCAGGGGGGAGGTCTACGAGCAGTACTTC.

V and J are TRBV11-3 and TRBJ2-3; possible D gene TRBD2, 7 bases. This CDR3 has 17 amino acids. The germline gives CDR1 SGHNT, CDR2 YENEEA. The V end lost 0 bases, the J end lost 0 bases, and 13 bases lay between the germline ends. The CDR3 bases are TGTGCCAGCAGCTTAGATGGCGCGGGGGCCAGCACAGATACGCAGTATTTT. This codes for CASSLDGAGASTDTQYF.

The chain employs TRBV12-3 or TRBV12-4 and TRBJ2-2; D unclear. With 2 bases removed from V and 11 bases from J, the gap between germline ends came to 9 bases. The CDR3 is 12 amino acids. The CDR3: CASSLRYGELFF. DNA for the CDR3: TGTGCCAGCAGTTTAAGATACGGAGAGCTGTTTTTT.

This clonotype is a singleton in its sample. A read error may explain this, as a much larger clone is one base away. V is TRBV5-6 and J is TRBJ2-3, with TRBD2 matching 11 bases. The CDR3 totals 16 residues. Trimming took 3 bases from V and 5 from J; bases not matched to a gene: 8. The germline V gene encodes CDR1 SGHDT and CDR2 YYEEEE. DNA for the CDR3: TGTGCCAGCAGCTCCCTGACTAGCGGGGTGGAAGATACGCAGTATTTT. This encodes CASSSLTSGVEDTQYF.

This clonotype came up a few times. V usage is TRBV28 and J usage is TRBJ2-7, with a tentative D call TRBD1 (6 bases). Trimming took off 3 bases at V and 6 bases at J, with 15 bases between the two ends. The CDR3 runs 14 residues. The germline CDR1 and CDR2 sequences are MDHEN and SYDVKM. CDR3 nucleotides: TGTGCCAGCAGTTTGACAGGACCTCCGGGCGAGCAGTACTTC. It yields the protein CASSLTGPPGEQYF. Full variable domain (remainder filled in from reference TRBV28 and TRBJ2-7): DVKVTQSSRYLVKRTGEKVFLECVQDMDHENMFWYRQDPGLGLRLIYFSYDVKMKEKGDIPEGYSVSREKKERFSLILESASTNQTSMYLCASSLTGPPGEQYFGPGTRLTVT.

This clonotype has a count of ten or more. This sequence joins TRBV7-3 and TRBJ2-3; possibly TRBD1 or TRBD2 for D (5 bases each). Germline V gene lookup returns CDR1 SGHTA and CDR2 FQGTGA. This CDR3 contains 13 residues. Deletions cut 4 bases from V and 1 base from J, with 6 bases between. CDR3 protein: CASSWDGTDTQYF. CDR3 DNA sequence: TGTGCCAGCAGCTGGGACGGCACAGATACGCAGTATTTT.

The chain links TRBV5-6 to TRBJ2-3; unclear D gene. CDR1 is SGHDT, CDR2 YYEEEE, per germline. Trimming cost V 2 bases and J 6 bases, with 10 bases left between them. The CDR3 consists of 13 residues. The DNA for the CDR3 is TGTGCCAGCAGCTTACCCACACACGATACGCAGTATTTT. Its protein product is CASSLPTHDTQYF.

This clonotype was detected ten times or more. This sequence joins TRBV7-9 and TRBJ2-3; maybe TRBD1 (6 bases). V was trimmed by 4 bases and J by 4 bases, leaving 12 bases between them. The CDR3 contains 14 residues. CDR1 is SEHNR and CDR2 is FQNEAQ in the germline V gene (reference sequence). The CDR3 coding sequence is TGTGCCAGCAGCTCCTGGACAGAAGCAGATACGCAGTATTTT. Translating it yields CASSSWTEADTQYF.